The sequence of this T cell receptor (beta chain) was determined in a study of OX40 agonist ivuxolimab in advanced cancers. This table comes from immunoSEQ multiplex PCR, and its TCRdb copy is limited to in-frame clones, with some not included. This table has some 57,000 clones, under 90% appearing once. V gave up 5 bases and J gave up 9 bases; unmatched junction bases: 19. The CDR3 loop spans 17 amino acids. CDR1 and CDR2 from the germline V gene are SEHNR and FQNEAQ (reference sequence). This receptor was identified in an adult with an advanced solid tumor such as melanoma, head and neck, liver or kidney cancer. This specimen consisted of CD4+ or CD8+ T cells sorted from blood, obtained in a trial of the OX40 agonist ivuxolimab. The chain employs TRBV7-9 and TRBJ2-1, with 7 bases matching TRBD1. The CDR3 spells CASSDSGEWNRGAEQFF. The CDR3 coding sequence is TGTGCCAGCAGCGACAGTGGGGAGTGGAACAGGGGCGCTGAGCAGTTCTTC.